What follows are 16 T cell receptor beta chains derived from one specimen sequenced in a study of T-cell memory formation after mild COVID-19. Each CDR3 protein is one row after TCRdb ran MiXCR on the 5' RACE reads. This sample has roughly 110,000 distinct CDR3 sequences, with approximately 15% found just once. Material: PBMCs or a T cell subset sorted from them (not recorded which). The receptors here all came from a man aged 18 to 29 who had mild COVID-19 (a few samples of this study predate the infection). Cell type and time point are not known.

The chain employs TRBV19 and TRBJ1-1, with D possibly TRBD1 on 6 matching bases. This CDR3 has 14 amino acids. The germline V and J ends were trimmed by 5 bases and 5 bases, with 15 bases remaining between them. Germline CDR1 LNHDA, CDR2 SQIVND (reference sequence). The CDR3 DNA reads TGTGCCAGTAGTGCCAGGGGTGAAGGGACTGAAGCTTTCTTT. Translated: CASSARGEGTEAFF.

The chain combines TRBV18 with TRBJ2-7; the D gene is possibly TRBD2 (5 bases). Germline V gene data show CDR1 as KGHSH and CDR2 as LQKENI. This CDR3 comprises 15 residues. Trimming took 6 bases from V and 5 from J, leaving 20 bases between them. The CDR3 nucleotides read TGTGCCAGCTCCCTCCGGGCCGAGGAGGTCCACGAGCAGTACTTC. Its translation is CASSLRAEEVHEQYF.

This chain uses TRBV19 with TRBJ1-1, with D hard to call. Trimming stripped 1 base from V and 1 base from J, with 7 bases between. CDR3 length: 14 residues. The germline gives CDR1 LNHDA, CDR2 SQIVND (reference sequence). Here the CDR3 DNA reads TGTGCCAGTAGTATAGGGTCGCCGAACACTGAAGCTTTCTTT. The encoded protein is CASSIGSPNTEAFF.

Only a few counts were recorded for this clonotype. The CDR3 DNA is TGTGCCAGCAGCTTAGTGCCTCCGGACATAGAAACTCGTGAAGCTTTCTTT. Amino acids: CASSLVPPDIETREAFF. V usage is TRBV7-9 and J usage is TRBJ1-1; D possibly corresponds to TRBD1 (5 bases). V was trimmed by 1 base and J by 7 bases, leaving 22 bases between them. The germline V gene encodes CDR1 SEHNR and CDR2 FQNEAQ (reference sequence). This CDR3 spans 17 amino acids. Looking up the rest from reference TRBV7-9 and TRBJ1-1 gives the full variable domain: DTGVSQNPRHKITKRGQNVTFRCDPISEHNRLYWYRQTLGQGPEFLTYFQNEAQLEKSRLLSDRFSAERPKGSFSTLEIQRTEQGDSAMYLCASSLVPPDIETREAFFGQGTRLTVV.

The sample holds a few counts of this clonotype. The chain carries TRBV4-3 and TRBJ2-3, with 12 nucleotides matching TRBD2. The CDR3 totals 19 residues. V gave up 0 bases and J gave up 0 bases; unmatched junction bases: 7. The germline CDR1 and CDR2 sequences are LGHNA and YSLEER. The CDR3: CASSQEATSGGPSTDTQYF. DNA of the CDR3: TGCGCCAGCAGCCAAGAGGCGACTAGCGGGGGCCCTAGCACAGATACGCAGTATTTT.

The chain carries TRBV3-1 and TRBJ2-1; a possible D gene is TRBD1 (7 bases). The CDR3 consists of 14 residues. Trimming took off 9 bases at V and 4 bases at J, with 16 bases between the two ends. Per the germline V gene, CDR1 is LGHDT and CDR2 is YNNKEL (reference sequence). In DNA form, the CDR3 reads TGTGCCAGTGAAGACAGGGCGGGGTACAATGAGCAGTTCTTC. Translating it yields CASEDRAGYNEQFF.

This clonotype has at least ten counts. The V and J genes are TRBV6-5 and TRBJ2-4; 7 nucleotides agree with TRBD1. Germline V lookup: CDR1 MNHEY, CDR2 SVGAGI. There are 13 residues in the CDR3. V shed 4 bases, J shed 3 bases, and the junction held 0 bases outside the gene matches. CDR3 sequence reads: CASSWDSKNIQYF. CDR3 DNA sequence: TGTGCCAGCAGTTGGGACAGCAAAAACATTCAGTACTTC.

This clonotype was detected only a few times. This sequence joins TRBV28 and TRBJ2-7, with D tentatively TRBD2 (5 bases). The CDR3 runs 11 residues. Germline loops: CDR1 MDHEN, CDR2 SYDVKM. Trimming left V 11 bases short and J 3 bases short, with 11 bases between. The CDR3 is CAASRGYEQYV. The CDR3 region has the DNA TGTGCCGCTTCTCGGGGCTACGAGCAGTACGTC.

This clonotype was observed once. This chain connects TRBV5-5 to TRBJ1-1, with 8 bases that match TRBD1. The CDR3 has 15 residues. Germline V CDR1 and CDR2: SGHKS, YYEKEE (reference sequence). Trimming cost V 3 bases and J 4 bases; bases outside gene matches: 8. This CDR3 reads CASSYRQGRSTEAFF. The CDR3 DNA is TGTGCCAGCAGCTACCGACAGGGGAGAAGCACTGAAGCTTTCTTT. Drawing the rest from reference TRBV5-5 and TRBJ1-1, the complete variable domain is DAGVTQSPTHLIKTRGQQVTLRCSPISGHKSVSWYQQVLGQGPQFIFQYYEKEERGRGNFPDRFSARQFPNYSSELNVNALLLGDSALYLCASSYRQGRSTEAFFGQGTRLTVV.

The table lists this clonotype with a few counts. The chain links TRBV11-2 to TRBJ2-7, with D possibly TRBD1 on 5 matching bases. The CDR3 has 14 amino acids. V shed 1 base and J shed 3 bases, with 10 bases lying between them. Germline V gives CDR1 SGHAT, CDR2 FQNNGV. For the CDR3, the DNA is TGTGCCAGCAGCTTAGTCCCAGGGCACTACGAGCAGTACGTC. Amino acids: CASSLVPGHYEQYV.

The chain couples TRBV5-5 to TRBJ1-5; maybe TRBD1 (5 bases). This CDR3 has 16 amino acids. From germline, CDR1 is SGHKS and CDR2 YYEKEE (reference sequence). Trimming took 4 bases from V and 2 from J, leaving 16 bases between them. The CDR3 loop reads CASSGGWGVGNQPQHF. The CDR3 DNA follows: TGTGCCAGCAGCGGAGGATGGGGGGTCGGCAATCAGCCCCAGCATTTT.

In nucleotides, the CDR3 is TGTGCCAGCAGCCAGGACCAGAACAATGAGCAGTTCTTC. Protein: CASSQDQNNEQFF. J is TRBJ2-1 and V is TRBV9; D is unclear. Germline CDR1 is SGDLS and CDR2 is YYNGEE. The V gene lost 4 bases and the J gene lost 5 bases, with 10 bases spanning the gap. This CDR3 contains 13 residues.

This clonotype has only a few counts. CDR3 coding DNA: TGTGCCAGCAGTTTGACAGGAGCGAATTCACCCCTCCACTTT. Translation gives CASSLTGANSPLHF. The V and J genes are TRBV6-2 or TRBV6-3 and TRBJ1-6; maybe TRBD1 (6 bases). This CDR3 is 14 amino acids long. V lost 4 bases, J lost 7 bases, and 11 bases lay in between. CDR1 and CDR2 from the germline V gene are MNHEY and SVGEGT.

This clonotype was detected only a few times. The rearrangement uses TRBV18 and TRBJ1-1; D unclear. CDR3 length equals 13 residues. Germline assignment: CDR1 KGHSH and CDR2 LQKENI. Trimming removed 3 bases at V and 5 bases at J, with 10 bases between. CDR3 region: CASSPSTVTEAFF. In nucleotides, the CDR3 is TGTGCCAGCTCACCGTCCACAGTAACTGAAGCTTTCTTT.

The V call is TRBV4-2, the J call TRBJ2-1, with D tentatively TRBD2 (6 bases). The germline CDR1 and CDR2 sequences are LGHNA and YNFKEQ. V lost 0 bases to trimming and J lost 3 bases, with 15 bases between them. CDR3 size: 17 residues. CDR3 amino acids: CASSQDHRLAYYNEQFF. The CDR3 nucleotides are TGTGCCAGCAGCCAAGATCACCGGCTAGCGTACTACAATGAGCAGTTCTTC.

This clonotype was seen ten or more times. This sequence joins TRBV9 and TRBJ1-1; the D is unclear. CDR3 length: 15 residues. The germline V gene encodes CDR1 SGDLS and CDR2 YYNGEE. Trimming removed 0 bases from V and 4 bases from J, with 13 bases in between. The CDR3 region is CASSVDGLSGTEAFF. DNA for the CDR3: TGTGCCAGCAGCGTAGATGGCCTATCAGGCACTGAAGCTTTCTTT.